The clone carrying this TCR beta chain has just one count. One junction end does not reproduce the germline sequence, and a read error may be involved. Both 60 Vbeta primers and 13 Jbeta primers went into the PCR. Profiled with immunoSEQ multiplex PCR; TCRdb holds only in-frame clones, not every one. The sample has approximately 150,000 clones; 68% are singletons. CDR3 size: 14 residues. Germline V gives CDR1 MNHEY, CDR2 SVGAGI. The data originate from a study of cytomegalovirus exposure and HLA in healthy donors. Input material: PBMCs. The receptor was derived from a woman between 40 and 50 years old in good health and CMV-seropositive. V gene TRBV6-5 combines with J gene TRBJ1-5, with D perhaps TRBD1 (6 bases). The CDR3 sequence: CASSLHRELEPQNF. The CDR3 DNA follows: TGTGCCAGCAGCCTCCACAGGGAATTGGAGCCCCAGAATTTT.